This entry concerns a single T cell receptor beta chain. This clonotype was counted many times. Its binding antigen is unknown. Since the CDR3 does not end with the conserved phenylalanine or tryptophan, this likely comes from a read error. Because the CDR3's place on the DNA is in doubt, the DNA is left out and the CDR3 is given as listed by TCRdb. Ficoll-Paque density gradient centrifugation was used to isolate PBMCs. This sample is drawn from a study of T-cell memory formation after mild COVID-19 (dated by TCRdb to the early 2020s). Study-wide context: TCR sequence clusters from the two donors were largely donor specific. In two donors, T-cell clones that expanded and contracted after mild COVID-19 were followed by sequencing TCRalpha and TCRbeta repertoires longitudinally. Two young, previously healthy adult volunteers, one female and one male, were included in the cohort.

What the research found in general, with its limitations: Clones that contracted from day 15 to 85 showed balanced CD4/CD8 phenotypes, whereas a second wave of clones that expanded from day 15 to 37 leaned towards CD4+. Only two mild cases were covered in the study, and larger cohorts including severe cases with pre-infection samples were considered necessary. SARS-CoV-2 specificity of the second-wave clones peaking on day 37 was not confirmed. The detection of some responding clones in pre-infection memory suggests that pre-existing cross-reactive memory T cells joined the SARS-CoV-2 response. Contracting CD4+ clones appeared mostly in the CM and EM memory subsets, whereas CD8+ clones were enriched in EMRA.

The CDR3 extends over 13 residues, inclusive of both ends. The germline V gene yields SQVTM for CDR1 and ANQGSEA for CDR2. Sequencing took place on an Illumina NovaSeq 6000. TCRalpha and TCRbeta cDNA libraries were constructed by 5'RACE with constant-segment primers, with sample barcodes and unique molecular identifiers being introduced. Trizol reagent was used to extract RNA from every sample. The libraries were amplified in two PCR steps, and the second step added a second sample barcode and Illumina TruSeq adapters. The libraries were sequenced on an Illumina NovaSeq using 2 x 150 bp paired-end reads. The paper's data handling went like this. Demultiplexing of reads and collapsing into UMI-guided consensus sequences were performed with migec v1.2.7. Using mixcr v2.1.11, UMI consensuses were aligned to TRA and TRB V and J templates and then assembled into clonotypes. A clonotype was counted as expanded or contracted only if both edgeR and NoisET called the change significant, with noise models trained on biological replicates. For edgeR calls, a false discovery rate-adjusted p below 0.01 and a log2 fold-change threshold of 1 were applied. PCA with hierarchical clustering of max-normalized trajectories of the 1000 most abundant clonotypes was used as exploratory dynamics analysis. The CD4 or CD8 phenotype of responding clones was assigned using the separately sequenced CD4+ and CD8+ repertoires. In-frame beta chains were kept once TCRdb had trimmed the public reads at Q25 with fastp and called clones with MiXCR. Each CDR3 protein gets just one entry, which takes the most common genes and DNA from the rows behind it. The V and J calls follow TCRdb's processing rather than the paper's. In this sample the table shows some 29,000 distinct CDR3 sequences, around 15% of which occur a single time. The ten largest clones represent approximately 1.4% of the sample.

The sequence was obtained from an adult who had mild COVID-19 (a few samples of this study predate the infection). The sample titles of this study are shuffled in the database, so cell type and time point are left out. Sequencing used PBMCs or a T cell subset sorted from them (not recorded which). The sequence joins TRBV29-1 to TRBJ2-7; whether TRBD2, the table's D call, matches the DNA was not checked. CDR3 protein: CSALFPGLATLSL.